This TCR beta chain comes out of a study of low-dose radiotherapy and immunotherapy resistance in tumors. Study-level information: Nivolumab was given to patients as a 240 mg flat dose every two weeks, and ipilimumab at 1 mg/kg every six weeks. Both were delivered intravenously. Daily oral aspirin at 300 mg began on cycle 1 day 1 and lasted four cycles.

Specified time point: before trial treatment. Those who qualified had advanced solid tumors (lacking tumor-infiltrating lymphocytes). With TRAV- and TRBV-specific primers, first-strand cDNA was made, covering the alpha and beta chains. TCR amplification involved roughly 21 PCR cycles with a constant-region primer and V-primer adapter. TCRdb called the reads again in MiXCR, with one record for every CDR3 protein. The table lists tens of thousands of distinct CDR3 sequences, 18% of them singletons. Germline V gene sequence: CDR1 MNHEY, CDR2 SVGEGT. Trimming pared 2 bases from V and 2 bases from J, leaving 7 bases between. This CDR3 comprises 14 residues.

Material: PBMCs, obtained before treatment. The chain couples TRBV6-2 or TRBV6-3 to TRBJ1-5, with a tentative D call TRBD1 (6 bases). This sequence was found in a male donor with prostate cancer. The CDR3 DNA reads TGTGCCAGCAGTTACGGGGGCCGCAATCAGCCCCAGCATTTT. It yields the protein CASSYGGRNQPQHF.